This T cell receptor beta chain stems from a study of shared clonotypes between healthy human individuals. Study-wide context: Donor composition was a couple of women and a few men, aged 18 to 49. The study used three CD4 naive, three CD4 memory, two CD8 naive and one CD8 memory plate per donor.

This CDR3 spans 13 amino acids. Germline lookup yields CDR1 SGHKS and CDR2 YYEKEE (reference sequence). V gave up 4 bases and J gave up 5 bases, with 13 bases separating them. Data came from immunoSEQ multiplex PCR; TCRdb stores just in-frame clones and leaves some out. The data hold millions of clones, with 85% to 95% observed a single time. This TCR derives from a man younger than 35 in good health. V gene TRBV5-5 combines with J gene TRBJ2-7; D assignment may be TRBD1 or TRBD2 (5 bases each). Sequenced material: naive CD4+ T cells sorted from blood. Subset noted: CD45RA+ positively selected. CDR3 amino acids: CASSLPLGHEQYF. The DNA for the CDR3 is TGTGCCAGCAGCCTCCCCTTGGGACACGAGCAGTACTTC.